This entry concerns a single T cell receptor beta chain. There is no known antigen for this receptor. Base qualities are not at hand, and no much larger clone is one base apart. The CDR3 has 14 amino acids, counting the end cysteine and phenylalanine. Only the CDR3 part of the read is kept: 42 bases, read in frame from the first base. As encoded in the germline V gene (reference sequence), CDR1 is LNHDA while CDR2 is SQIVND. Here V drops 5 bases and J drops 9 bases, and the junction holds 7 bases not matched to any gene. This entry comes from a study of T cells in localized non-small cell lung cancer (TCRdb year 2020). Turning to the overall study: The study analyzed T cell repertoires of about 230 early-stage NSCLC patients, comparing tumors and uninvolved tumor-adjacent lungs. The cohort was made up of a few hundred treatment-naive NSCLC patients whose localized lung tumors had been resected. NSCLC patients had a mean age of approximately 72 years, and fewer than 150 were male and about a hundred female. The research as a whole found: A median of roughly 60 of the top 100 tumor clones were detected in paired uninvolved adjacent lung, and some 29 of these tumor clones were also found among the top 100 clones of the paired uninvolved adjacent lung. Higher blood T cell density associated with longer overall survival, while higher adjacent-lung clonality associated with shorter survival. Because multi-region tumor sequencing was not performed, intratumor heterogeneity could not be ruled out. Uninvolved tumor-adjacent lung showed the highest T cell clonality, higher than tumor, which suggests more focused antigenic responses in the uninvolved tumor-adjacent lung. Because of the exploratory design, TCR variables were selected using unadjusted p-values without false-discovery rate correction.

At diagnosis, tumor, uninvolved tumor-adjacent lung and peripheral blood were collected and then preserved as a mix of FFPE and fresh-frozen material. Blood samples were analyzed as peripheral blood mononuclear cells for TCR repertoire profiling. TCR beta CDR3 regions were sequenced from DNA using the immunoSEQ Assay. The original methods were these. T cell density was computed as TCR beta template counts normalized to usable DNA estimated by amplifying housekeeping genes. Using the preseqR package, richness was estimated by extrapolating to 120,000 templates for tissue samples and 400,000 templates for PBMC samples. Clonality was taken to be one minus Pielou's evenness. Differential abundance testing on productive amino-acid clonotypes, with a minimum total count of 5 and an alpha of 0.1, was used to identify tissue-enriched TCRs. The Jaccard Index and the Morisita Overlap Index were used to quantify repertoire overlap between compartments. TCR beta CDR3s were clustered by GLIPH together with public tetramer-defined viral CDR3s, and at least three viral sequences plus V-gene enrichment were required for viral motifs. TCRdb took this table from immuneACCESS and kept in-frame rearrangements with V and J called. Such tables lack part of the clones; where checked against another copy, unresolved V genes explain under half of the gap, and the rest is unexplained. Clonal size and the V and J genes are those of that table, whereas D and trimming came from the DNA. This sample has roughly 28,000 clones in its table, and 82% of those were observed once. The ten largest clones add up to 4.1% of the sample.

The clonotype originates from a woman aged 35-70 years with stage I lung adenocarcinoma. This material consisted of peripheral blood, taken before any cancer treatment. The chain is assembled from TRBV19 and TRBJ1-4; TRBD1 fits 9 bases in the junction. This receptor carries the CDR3 CASSPTGGGQKLFF. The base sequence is TGTGCCAGTAGTCCCACAGGGGGCGGACAAAAACTGTTTTTT.